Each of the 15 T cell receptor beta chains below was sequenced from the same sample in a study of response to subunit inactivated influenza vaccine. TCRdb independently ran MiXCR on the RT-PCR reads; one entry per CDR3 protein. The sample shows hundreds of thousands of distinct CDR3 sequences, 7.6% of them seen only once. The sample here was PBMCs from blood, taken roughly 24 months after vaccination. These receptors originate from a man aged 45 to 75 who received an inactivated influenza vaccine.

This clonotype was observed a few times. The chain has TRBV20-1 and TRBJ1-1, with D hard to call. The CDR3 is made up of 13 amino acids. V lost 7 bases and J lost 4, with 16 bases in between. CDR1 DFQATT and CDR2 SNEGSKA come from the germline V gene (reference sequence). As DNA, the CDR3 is TGCAGTGTTCTCTCCTGGGCCCGCACTGAAGCTTTCTTT. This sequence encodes CSVLSWARTEAFF.

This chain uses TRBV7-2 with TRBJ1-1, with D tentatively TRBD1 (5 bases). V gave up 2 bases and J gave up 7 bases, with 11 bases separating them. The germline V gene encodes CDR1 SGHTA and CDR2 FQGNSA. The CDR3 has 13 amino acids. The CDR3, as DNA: TGTGCCAGCAGCTTACAGGGAGGACGTGAAGCTTTCTTT. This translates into CASSLQGGREAFF.

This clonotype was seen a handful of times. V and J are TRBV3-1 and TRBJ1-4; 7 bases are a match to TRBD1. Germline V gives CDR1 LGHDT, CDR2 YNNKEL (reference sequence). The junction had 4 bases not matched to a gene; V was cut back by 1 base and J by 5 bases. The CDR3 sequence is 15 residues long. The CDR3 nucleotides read TGTGCCAGCAGCCAAGGGGGGGACAGCAATGAAAAACTGTTTTTT. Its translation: CASSQGGDSNEKLFF.

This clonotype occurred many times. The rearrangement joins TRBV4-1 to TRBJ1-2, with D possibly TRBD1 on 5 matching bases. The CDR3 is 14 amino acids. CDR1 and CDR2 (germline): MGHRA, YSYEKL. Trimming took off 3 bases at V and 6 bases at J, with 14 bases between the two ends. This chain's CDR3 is CASSQGGRPHGYTF. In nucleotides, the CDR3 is TGCGCCAGCAGCCAGGGGGGTCGCCCGCATGGCTACACCTTC.

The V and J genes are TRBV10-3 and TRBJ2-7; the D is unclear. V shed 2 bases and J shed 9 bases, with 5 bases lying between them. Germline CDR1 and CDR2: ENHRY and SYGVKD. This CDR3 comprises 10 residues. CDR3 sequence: CAISEGWQYF. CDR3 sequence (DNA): TGTGCCATCAGTGAGGGGTGGCAGTACTTC.

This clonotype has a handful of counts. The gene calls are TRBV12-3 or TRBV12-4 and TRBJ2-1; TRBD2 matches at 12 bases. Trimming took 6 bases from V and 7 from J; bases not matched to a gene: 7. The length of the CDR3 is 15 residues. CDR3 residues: CASRETSGRRNEQFF. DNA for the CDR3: TGTGCCAGCAGGGAAACTAGCGGGAGGAGGAATGAGCAGTTCTTC.

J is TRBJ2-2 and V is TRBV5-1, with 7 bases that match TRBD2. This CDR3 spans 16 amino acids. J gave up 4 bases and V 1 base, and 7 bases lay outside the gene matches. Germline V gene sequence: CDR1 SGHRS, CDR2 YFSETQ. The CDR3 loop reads CASSLTAGEFTGELFF. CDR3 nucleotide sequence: TGCGCCAGCAGCTTGACTGCGGGGGAATTCACCGGGGAGCTGTTTTTT.

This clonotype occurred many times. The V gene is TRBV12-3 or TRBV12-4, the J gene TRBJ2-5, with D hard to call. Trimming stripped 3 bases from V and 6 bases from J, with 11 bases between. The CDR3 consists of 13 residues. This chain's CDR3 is CASSFDFPQTQYF. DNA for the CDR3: TGTGCCAGCAGTTTTGACTTCCCCCAGACCCAGTACTTC.

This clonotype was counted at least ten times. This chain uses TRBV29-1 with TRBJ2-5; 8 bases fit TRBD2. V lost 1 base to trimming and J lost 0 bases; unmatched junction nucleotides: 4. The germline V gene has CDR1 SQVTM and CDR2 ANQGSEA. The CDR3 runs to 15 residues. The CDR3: CSVEGLAQHQETQYF. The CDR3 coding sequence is TGCAGCGTTGAAGGACTAGCGCAACACCAAGAGACCCAGTACTTC. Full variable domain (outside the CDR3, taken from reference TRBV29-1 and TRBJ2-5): SAVISQKPSRDICQRGTSLTIQCQVDSQVTMMFWYRQQPGQSLTLIATANQGSEATYESGFVIDKFPISRPNLTFSTLTVSNMSPEDSSIYLCSVEGLAQHQETQYFGPGTRLLVL.

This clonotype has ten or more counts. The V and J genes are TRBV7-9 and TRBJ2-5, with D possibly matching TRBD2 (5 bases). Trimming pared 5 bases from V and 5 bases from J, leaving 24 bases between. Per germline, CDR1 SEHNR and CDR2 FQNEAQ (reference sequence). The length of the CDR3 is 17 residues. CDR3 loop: CASSDGQLARSWETQYF. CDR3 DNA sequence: TGTGCCAGCAGCGACGGCCAGCTAGCCAGGAGTTGGGAGACCCAGTACTTC.

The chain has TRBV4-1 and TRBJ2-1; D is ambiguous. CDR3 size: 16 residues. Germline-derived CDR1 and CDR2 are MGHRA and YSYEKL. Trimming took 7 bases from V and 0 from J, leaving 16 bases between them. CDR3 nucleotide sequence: TGCGCCAGCACCGATGATACGTCGGGCTCCTACAATGAGCAGTTCTTC. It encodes CASTDDTSGSYNEQFF.

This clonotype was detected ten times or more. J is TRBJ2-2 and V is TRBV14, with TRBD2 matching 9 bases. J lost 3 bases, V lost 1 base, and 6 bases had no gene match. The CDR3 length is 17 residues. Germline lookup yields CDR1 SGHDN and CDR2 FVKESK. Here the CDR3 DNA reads TGTGCCAGCAGCCAAGTCGGCGGGAGGGCGCACACCGGGGAGCTGTTTTTT. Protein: CASSQVGGRAHTGELFF.

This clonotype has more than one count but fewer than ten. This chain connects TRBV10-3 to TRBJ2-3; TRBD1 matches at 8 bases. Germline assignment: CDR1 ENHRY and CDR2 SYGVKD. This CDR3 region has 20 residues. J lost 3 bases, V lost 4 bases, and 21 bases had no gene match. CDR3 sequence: CAISGHRDRPLQSTTDTQYF. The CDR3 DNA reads TGTGCCATCAGTGGACACCGGGACAGGCCTTTACAAAGCACAACAGATACGCAGTATTTT.

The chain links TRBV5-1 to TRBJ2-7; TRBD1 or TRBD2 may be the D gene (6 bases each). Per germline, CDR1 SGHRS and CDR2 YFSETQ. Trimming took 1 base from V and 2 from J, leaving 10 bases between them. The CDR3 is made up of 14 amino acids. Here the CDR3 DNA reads TGCGCCAGCAGCTTGACGGGGGCGACCTACGAGCAGTACTTC. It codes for CASSLTGATYEQYF.

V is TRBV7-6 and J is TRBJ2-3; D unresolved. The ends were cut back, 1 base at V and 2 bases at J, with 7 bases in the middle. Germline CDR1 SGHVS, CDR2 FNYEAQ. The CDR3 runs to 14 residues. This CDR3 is CASSLEYYTDTQYF. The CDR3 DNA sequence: TGTGCCAGCAGCTTAGAGTACTACACAGATACGCAGTATTTT.